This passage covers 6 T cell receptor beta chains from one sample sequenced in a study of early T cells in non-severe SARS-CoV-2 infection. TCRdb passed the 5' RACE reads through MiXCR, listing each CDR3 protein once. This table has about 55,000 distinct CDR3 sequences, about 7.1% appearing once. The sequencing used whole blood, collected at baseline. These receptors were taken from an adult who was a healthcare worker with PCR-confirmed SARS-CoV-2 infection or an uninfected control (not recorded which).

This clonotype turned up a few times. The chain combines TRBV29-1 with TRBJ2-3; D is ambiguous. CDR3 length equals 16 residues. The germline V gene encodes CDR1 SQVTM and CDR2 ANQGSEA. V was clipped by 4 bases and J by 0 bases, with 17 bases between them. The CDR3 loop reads CSVVSARYSSTDTQYF. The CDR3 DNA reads TGCAGCGTTGTGTCTGCCAGGTACTCTAGCACAGATACGCAGTATTTT.

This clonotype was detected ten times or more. The CDR3, as DNA: TGTGCCAGCAGTTTAGTACTCTCCTCCTACGAGCAGTACTTC. As protein: CASSLVLSSYEQYF. The chain uses TRBV27 and TRBJ2-7; D not resolved. Trimming removed 2 bases from V and 0 bases from J, with 8 bases in between. The germline V gene encodes CDR1 MNHEY and CDR2 SMNVEV (reference sequence). The CDR3 is made up of 14 amino acids.

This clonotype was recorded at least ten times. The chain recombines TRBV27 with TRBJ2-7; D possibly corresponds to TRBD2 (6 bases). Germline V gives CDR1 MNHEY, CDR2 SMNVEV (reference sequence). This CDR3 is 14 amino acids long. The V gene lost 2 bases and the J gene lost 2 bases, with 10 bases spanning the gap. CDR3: CASSLVGLTYEQYF. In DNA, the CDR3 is TGTGCCAGCAGTTTAGTGGGACTGACCTACGAGCAGTACTTC.

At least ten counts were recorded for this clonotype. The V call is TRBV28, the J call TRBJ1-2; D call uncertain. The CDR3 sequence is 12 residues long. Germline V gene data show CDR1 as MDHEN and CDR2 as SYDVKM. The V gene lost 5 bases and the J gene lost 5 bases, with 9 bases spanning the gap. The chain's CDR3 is CASSQDGYGYTF. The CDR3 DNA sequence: TGTGCCAGCAGTCAGGACGGGTATGGCTACACCTTC.

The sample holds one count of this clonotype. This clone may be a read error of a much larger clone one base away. The CDR3: CASSGGTAVQTQYF. CDR3 sequence (DNA): TGTGCCAGCAGTGGAGGGACAGCCGTACAGACCCAGTACTTC. The rearrangement uses TRBV6-5 and TRBJ2-5, with D possibly matching TRBD1 (7 bases). Deletions cut 5 bases from V and 6 bases from J, with 16 bases between. Per germline, CDR1 MNHEY and CDR2 SVGAGI. The CDR3 loop spans 14 amino acids.

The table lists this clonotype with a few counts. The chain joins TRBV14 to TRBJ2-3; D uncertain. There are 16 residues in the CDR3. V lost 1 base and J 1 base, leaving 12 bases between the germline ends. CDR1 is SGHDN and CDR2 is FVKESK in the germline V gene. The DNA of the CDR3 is TGTGCCAGCAGCCAAGGGTACCTGGATGGCACAGATACGCAGTATTTT. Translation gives CASSQGYLDGTDTQYF.